These T cell receptor beta chains were read from a single sample in a study of T cell responses to AZD1222 COVID-19 vaccine. The assay was immunoSEQ multiplex PCR, and TCRdb's table has in-frame clones only and misses some. The sample lists about 130,000 clones; approximately 89% were seen once. The material sequenced was peripheral blood, taken 28 days after the second AZD1222 dose. These TCRs come from an adult who received the AZD1222 COVID-19 vaccine. Both conserved end residues are part of each CDR3. D genes are given only for firm matches. Expanded clones get a size class; other rows say once, few or many, or leave the size out.

J | V | D | size | length | DNA | CDR3
TRBJ1-1 | TRBV7-9 | . | . | 13 | TGTGCCAGCACCATCGGGTCTAACACTGAAGCTTTCTTT | CASTIGSNTEAFF
TRBJ1-4 | TRBV6-5 | . | . | 11 | TGTGCCAGCTACAATTGGGGAAAACTGTTTTTT | CASYNWGKLFF
TRBJ2-7 | TRBV23-1 | . | . | 17 | TGCGCCAGCATCCAATCGGGGAAGGCTGGACCTTCCTACGAGCAGTACTTC | CASIQSGKAGPSYEQYF
TRBJ2-7 | TRBV5-1 | TRBD1 | once | 17 | TGCGCCAGCAGCGCCCCTTCGGGACAGGTACGTTCCTACGAGCAGTACTTC | CASSAPSGQVRSYEQYF
TRBJ1-5 | TRBV10-2 | . | . | 13 | TGCGCCAGCAGTCTTGAGGGGGATCAGCCCCAGCATTTT | CASSLEGDQPQHF
TRBJ1-3 | TRBV15 | . | . | 15 | TGTGCCACCAGCCCCAAACGGGGGCCAGGAAACACCATATATTTT | CATSPKRGPGNTIYF
TRBJ1-4 | TRBV7-9 | . | once | 17 | TGTGCCAGCAGCTTAGTAGGCGTACGCCCTCAGGATGAAAAACTGTTTTTT | CASSLVGVRPQDEKLFF
TRBJ2-2 | TRBV5-1 | TRBD1 | . | 16 | TGCGCCAGCAGCCTTGGGGACAGGGGAGGCACCGGGGAGCTGTTTTTT | CASSLGDRGGTGELFF
TRBJ2-3 | TRBV19 | . | . | 13 | TGTGCCAGTAAAGGCCCGGGCAAAGATACGCAGTATTTT | CASKGPGKDTQYF
TRBJ2-7 | TRBV6-5 | . | . | 15 | TGTGCCAGCAGTTACTCCAGCCCGCTGAACTACGAGCAGTACTTC | CASSYSSPLNYEQYF
TRBJ1-2 | TRBV7-2 | . | . | 12 | TGTGCCAGCAGCTTAGGGGAATACGGCTACACCTTC | CASSLGEYGYTF
TRBJ2-5 | TRBV24-1 | . | . | 15 | TGTGCCACCAGTGATTTCCGCCAGGGCCAAGAGACCCAGTACTTC | CATSDFRQGQETQYF
TRBJ1-5 | TRBV11-2 | . | . | 13 | TGTGCCAGCAGCTTAGATCAGGATCAGCCCCAGCATTTT | CASSLDQDQPQHF
TRBJ1-3 | TRBV6-5 | TRBD1 | once | 15 | TGTGCCAGCAGTTTCTCGACAGGGACTGGAAACACCATATATTTT | CASSFSTGTGNTIYF
TRBJ1-3 | TRBV19 | . | few | 11 | TGTGCCAGCAGAAACAGGGACACCATATATTTT | CASRNRDTIYF
TRBJ2-3 | TRBV3-1/TRBV3-2 | TRBD2 | . | 17 | TGTGCCAGCAGCCAAGCCGGACTAGCGGGGGGGGAGGCTACGCAGTATTTT | CASSQAGLAGGEATQYF
TRBJ2-5 | TRBV7-2 | . | . | 16 | TGTGCCAGCAGCTCACCCCAGTGGCAGGGGCAAGAGACCCAGTACTTC | CASSSPQWQGQETQYF
TRBJ1-2 | TRBV28 | . | . | 13 | TGTGCCAGCAGTTTATCACAGGACTATGGCTACACCTTC | CASSLSQDYGYTF
TRBJ1-4 | TRBV6-6 | TRBD1 | . | 15 | TGTGCCAGCAGTTACGGGGACAGGGACCCAAGTGAGCTGTTTTTT | CASSYGDRDPSELFF
TRBJ2-2 | TRBV19 | . | . | 15 | TGTGCCAGTAGTAGGATTCGTCTCAACACCGGGGAGCTGTTTTTT | CASSRIRLNTGELFF
TRBJ1-5 | TRBV15 | . | . | 13 | TGTGCCACCAGCAGACCGATGTATCAGCCCCAGCATTTT | CATSRPMYQPQHF
TRBJ1-5 | TRBV5-1 | . | . | 15 | TGCGCCAGCAGCCTCCAAGGACAGAGCAATCAGCCCCAGCATTTT | CASSLQGQSNQPQHF
TRBJ2-1 | TRBV15 | TRBD1 | . | 18 | TGTGCCACCAGAACCGGAGGGGCCCGGACAGGGGGCCGCAATGAGCAGTTCTTC | CATRTGGARTGGRNEQFF
TRBJ2-5 | TRBV27 | . | . | 14 | TGTGCCAGCAGTTTGACGACTAAACAAGAGACCCAGTACTTC | CASSLTTKQETQYF
TRBJ1-5 | TRBV27 | . | . | 14 | TGTGCCAGCAGTTTAAGGGCAGGCAATCAGCCCCAGCATTTT | CASSLRAGNQPQHF
TRBJ1-4 | TRBV25-1 | . | . | 14 | TGTGCCACCTCCCGGGCAGGGGCTAATGAAAAACTGTTTTTT | CATSRAGANEKLFF
TRBJ1-2 | TRBV30 | . | . | 14 | TGTGCCTGGAGTGTGCCCAAGAGGAACTATGGCTACACCTTC | CAWSVPKRNYGYTF
TRBJ1-4 | TRBV7-2 | . | medium-sized | 15 | TGTGCCAGCAGCGAAACAGGCACCACTTCGGGAAAACTGTTTTTT | CASSETGTTSGKLFF
TRBJ1-1 | TRBV30 | . | . | 13 | TGTGCCTGGAGCCGGCATTCGACGAATGAAGCTTTCTTT | CAWSRHSTNEAFF
TRBJ2-1 | TRBV14 | . | . | 14 | TGTGCCAGCAGCCAAGGTTCCGTCTACAATGAGCAGTTCTTC | CASSQGSVYNEQFF
TRBJ1-5 | TRBV28 | . | once | 14 | TGTGCCAGCAGTTTAGGCACCCCCTATCAGCCCCAGCATTTT | CASSLGTPYQPQHF
TRBJ2-3 | TRBV9 | . | . | 15 | TGTGCCAGCAGCGCCCTAGGGGGGACCACAGATACGCAGTATTTT | CASSALGGTTDTQYF
TRBJ1-1 | TRBV7-8 | . | . | 14 | TGTGCCAGCAGCCCCCCGGTGGTTAACACTGAAGCTTTCTTT | CASSPPVVNTEAFF
TRBJ1-1 | TRBV6-5 | . | . | 12 | TGTGCCAGCAGTTACGGGGACACTGAAGCTTTCTTT | CASSYGDTEAFF
TRBJ1-6 | TRBV3-1/TRBV3-2 | . | few | 14 | TGTGCCAGCAGCCAAGGAAAGGGTAATTCACCCCTCCACTTT | CASSQGKGNSPLHF
TRBJ1-5 | TRBV7-2 | . | once | 13 | TGTGCCAGCAGCTTAGGGCTCAATCAGCCCCAGCATTTT | CASSLGLNQPQHF
TRBJ2-5 | TRBV9 | TRBD1 | . | 16 | TGTGCCAGCAGCCCCCCGGACAGGGCCCCCCAAGAGACCCAGTACTTC | CASSPPDRAPQETQYF
TRBJ1-2 | TRBV27 | . | . | 15 | TGTGCCAGCAGTTCCCTCGGGGAGGGAGGCTATGGCTACACCTTC | CASSSLGEGGYGYTF
TRBJ2-1 | TRBV5-8 | TRBD2 | . | 15 | TGTGCCAGCAGCTCCCGAGTAGCGGGGCCCAATGAGCAGTTCTTC | CASSSRVAGPNEQFF
TRBJ2-1 | TRBV4-1 | . | . | 17 | TGCGCCAGCAGCCAAGGTGGGGCCTTGAGCTCCTACAATGAGCAGTTCTTC | CASSQGGALSSYNEQFF